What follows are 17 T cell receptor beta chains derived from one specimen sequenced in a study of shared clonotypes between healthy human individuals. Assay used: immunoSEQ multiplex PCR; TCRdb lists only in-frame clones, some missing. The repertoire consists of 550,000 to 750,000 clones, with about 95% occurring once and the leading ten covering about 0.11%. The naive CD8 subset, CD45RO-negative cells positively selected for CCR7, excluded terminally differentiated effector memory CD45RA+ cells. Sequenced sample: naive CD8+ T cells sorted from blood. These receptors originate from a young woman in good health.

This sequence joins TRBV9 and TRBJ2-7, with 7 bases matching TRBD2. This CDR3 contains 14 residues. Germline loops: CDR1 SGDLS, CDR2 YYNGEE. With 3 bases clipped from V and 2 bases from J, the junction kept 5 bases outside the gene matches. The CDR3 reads CASSGSSGAYEQYF. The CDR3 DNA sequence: TGTGCCAGCAGCGGTTCTAGCGGAGCCTACGAGCAGTACTTC.

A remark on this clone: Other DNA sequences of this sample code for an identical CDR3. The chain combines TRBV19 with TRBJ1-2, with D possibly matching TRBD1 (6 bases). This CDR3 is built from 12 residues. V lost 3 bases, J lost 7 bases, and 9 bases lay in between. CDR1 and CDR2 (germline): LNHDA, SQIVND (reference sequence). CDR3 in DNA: TGTGCCAGTAGTATTGCAGGGGCTGGCTACACCTTC. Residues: CASSIAGAGYTF.

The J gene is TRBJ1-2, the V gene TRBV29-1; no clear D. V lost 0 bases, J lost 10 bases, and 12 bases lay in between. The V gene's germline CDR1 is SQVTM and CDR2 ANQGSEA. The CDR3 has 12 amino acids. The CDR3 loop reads CSVEEGSGDYTF. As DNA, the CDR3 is TGCAGCGTTGAAGAGGGGTCCGGTGACTACACCTTC.

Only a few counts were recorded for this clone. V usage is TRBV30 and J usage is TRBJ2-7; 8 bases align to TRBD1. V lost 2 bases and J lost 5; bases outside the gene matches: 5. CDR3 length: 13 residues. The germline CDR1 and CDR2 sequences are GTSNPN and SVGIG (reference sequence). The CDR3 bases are TGTGCCTGGAGTCCCGGACAGGGTAACGAGCAGTACTTC. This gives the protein CAWSPGQGNEQYF.

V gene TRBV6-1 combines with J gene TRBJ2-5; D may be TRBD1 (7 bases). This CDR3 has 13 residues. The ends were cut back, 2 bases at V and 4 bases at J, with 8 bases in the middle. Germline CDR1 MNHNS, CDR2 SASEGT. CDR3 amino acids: CASSEQGGETQYF. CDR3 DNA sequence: TGTGCCAGCAGTGAACAGGGGGGAGAGACCCAGTACTTC.

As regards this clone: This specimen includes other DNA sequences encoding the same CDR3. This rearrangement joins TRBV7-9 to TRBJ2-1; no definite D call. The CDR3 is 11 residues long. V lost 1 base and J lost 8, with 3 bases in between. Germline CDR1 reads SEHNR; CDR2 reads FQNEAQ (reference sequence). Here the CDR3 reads CASSLVDEQFF. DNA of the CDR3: TGTGCCAGCAGCTTAGTAGATGAGCAGTTCTTC.

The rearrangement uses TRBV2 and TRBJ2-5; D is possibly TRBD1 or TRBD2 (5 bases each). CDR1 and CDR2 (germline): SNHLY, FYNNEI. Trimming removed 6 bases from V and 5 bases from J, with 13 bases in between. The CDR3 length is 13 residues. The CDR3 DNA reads TGTGCCAGCAGGGATACCTGGGGGGAGACCCAGTACTTC. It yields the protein CASRDTWGETQYF.

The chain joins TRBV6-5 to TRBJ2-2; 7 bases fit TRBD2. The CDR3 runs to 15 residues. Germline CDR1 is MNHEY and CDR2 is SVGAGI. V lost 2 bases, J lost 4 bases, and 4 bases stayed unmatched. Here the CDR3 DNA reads TGTGCCAGCAGTTACGCGGGAGCTATCACCGGGGAGCTGTTTTTT. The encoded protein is CASSYAGAITGELFF.

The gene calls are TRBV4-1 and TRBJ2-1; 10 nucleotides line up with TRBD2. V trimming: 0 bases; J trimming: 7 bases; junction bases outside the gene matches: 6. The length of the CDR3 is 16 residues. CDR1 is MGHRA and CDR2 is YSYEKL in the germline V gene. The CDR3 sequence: CASSQDQREGLNEQFF. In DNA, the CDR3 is TGCGCCAGCAGCCAAGATCAGCGGGAGGGCCTGAATGAGCAGTTCTTC.

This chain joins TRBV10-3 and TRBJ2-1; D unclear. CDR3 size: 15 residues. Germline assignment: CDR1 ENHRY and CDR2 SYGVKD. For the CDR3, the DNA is TGTGCAACGGCCCCTTCCGGCCGTTACTACAATGAGCAGTTCTTC. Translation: CATAPSGRYYNEQFF.

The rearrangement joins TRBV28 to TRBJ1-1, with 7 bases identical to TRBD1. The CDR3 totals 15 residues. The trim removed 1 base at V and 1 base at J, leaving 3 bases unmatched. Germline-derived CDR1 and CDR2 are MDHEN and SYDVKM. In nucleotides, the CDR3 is TGTGCCAGCAGTTTATCCCGGACAGGGAACACTGAAGCTTTCTTT. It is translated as CASSLSRTGNTEAFF. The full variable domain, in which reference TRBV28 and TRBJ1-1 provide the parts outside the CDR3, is DVKVTQSSRYLVKRTGEKVFLECVQDMDHENMFWYRQDPGLGLRLIYFSYDVKMKEKGDIPEGYSVSREKKERFSLILESASTNQTSMYLCASSLSRTGNTEAFFGQGTRLTVV.

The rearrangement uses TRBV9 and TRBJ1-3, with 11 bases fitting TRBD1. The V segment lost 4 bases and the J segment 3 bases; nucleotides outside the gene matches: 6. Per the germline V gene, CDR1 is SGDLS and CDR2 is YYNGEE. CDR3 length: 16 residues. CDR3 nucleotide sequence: TGTGCCAGCAGCCCGGACAGGGGGCTGTATGGAAACACCATATATTTT. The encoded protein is CASSPDRGLYGNTIYF. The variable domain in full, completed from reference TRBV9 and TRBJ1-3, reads DSGVTQTPKHLITATGQRVTLRCSPRSGDLSVYWYQQSLDQGLQFLIQYYNGEERAKGNILERFSAQQFPDLHSELNLSSLELGDSALYFCASSPDRGLYGNTIYFGEGSWLTVV.

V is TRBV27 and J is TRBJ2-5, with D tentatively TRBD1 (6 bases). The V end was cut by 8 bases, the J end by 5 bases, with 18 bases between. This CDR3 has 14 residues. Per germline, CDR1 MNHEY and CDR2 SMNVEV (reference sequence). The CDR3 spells CASRPGQGPETQYF. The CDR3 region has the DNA TGTGCCAGCCGCCCTGGGCAGGGGCCGGAGACCCAGTACTTC.

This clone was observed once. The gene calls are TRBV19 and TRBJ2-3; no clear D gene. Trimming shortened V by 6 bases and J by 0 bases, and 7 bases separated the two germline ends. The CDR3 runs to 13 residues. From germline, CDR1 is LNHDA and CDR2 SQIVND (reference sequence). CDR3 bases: TGTGCCAGTAGCATGGGGAGCACAGATACGCAGTATTTT. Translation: CASSMGSTDTQYF.

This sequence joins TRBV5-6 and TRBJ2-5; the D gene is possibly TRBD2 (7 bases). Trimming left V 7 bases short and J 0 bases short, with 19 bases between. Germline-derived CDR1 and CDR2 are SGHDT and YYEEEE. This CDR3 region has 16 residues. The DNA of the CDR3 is TGTGCCAGCGGCTCGGGGGCTAGCGGCAACCAAGAGACCCAGTACTTC. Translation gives CASGSGASGNQETQYF.

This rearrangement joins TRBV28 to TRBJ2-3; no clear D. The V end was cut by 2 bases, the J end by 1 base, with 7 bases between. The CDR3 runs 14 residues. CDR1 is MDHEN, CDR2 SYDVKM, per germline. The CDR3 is CASSLQIRTDTQYF. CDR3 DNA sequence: TGTGCCAGCAGTTTACAAATCCGCACAGATACGCAGTATTTT.

As DNA, the CDR3 is TGTGCCAGCAGTTTTCACCAGTACCTGAACACTGAAGCTTTCTTT. Translating it yields CASSFHQYLNTEAFF. V usage is TRBV28 and J usage is TRBJ1-1; no firm D call. Trimming cost V 3 bases and J 0 bases, with 11 bases left between them. There are 15 residues in the CDR3. Per the germline V gene, CDR1 is MDHEN and CDR2 is SYDVKM.